Detailed here is one TCR beta chain. Its matching antigen is unknown. The source of the sample is a study of OX40 agonist ivuxolimab in advanced cancers. Looking at the study overall: Three patients showed partial responses: one hepatocellular carcinoma and two cutaneous melanoma cases. Broader study findings: A proportion of nonresponders additionally exhibited low normalized T-cell clonal expansion. More expanded clones were found, on average, in CD8+ than in CD4+ T cells.

Assay used: immunoSEQ multiplex PCR; TCRdb lists only in-frame clones, some missing. The sample consists of 65,000 to 75,000 clones, roughly 80% of them appearing once. Autoimmune disease history or systemic immunosuppression led to patient exclusion. This TCR was recovered from an adult with an advanced solid tumor such as melanoma, head and neck, liver or kidney cancer. The material was CD4+ or CD8+ T cells sorted from blood, obtained in a trial of the OX40 agonist ivuxolimab.

The CDR3 reads CASSRDGIGGYTF. In nucleotides, the CDR3 is TGCGCCAGCAGCCGCGACGGTATCGGTGGCTACACCTTC. The V gene is TRBV4-1, the J gene TRBJ1-2; D gene uncertain. The V end was cut by 4 bases, the J end by 7 bases, with 13 bases between. Germline V gene lookup returns CDR1 MGHRA and CDR2 YSYEKL. The CDR3 has 13 residues.